This T cell receptor (beta chain) was retrieved from a study of post-analysis software for immune sequencing data. In the study overall: Progressive-relapsing, secondary progressive and relapsing-remitting multiple sclerosis were among the disease courses included.

The junction had 16 bases not matched to a gene; V was cut back by 1 base and J by 10 bases. The CDR3 runs 17 residues. The germline CDR1 and CDR2 sequences are ENHRY and SYGVKD. The TCR beta cDNA libraries contained unique molecular identifiers. TCRdb re-analysed the PCR reads in MiXCR, keeping a single row per CDR3 protein. This table holds 800,000 to 950,000 distinct CDR3 sequences, roughly 50% found once. Study-level points and caveats: The study found TRBV5-6, TRBV5-1 and TRBV20-1 among about 5 TRBV segments more frequent in patients than controls. F measure grouped same-batch samples tightly together. Controls had significantly higher normalized Chao1 diversity than multiple sclerosis patients.

About this clonotype: The antigen remains unidentified.

Sequencing input: blood. The rearrangement links TRBV10-3 to TRBJ2-1, with 7 bases matching TRBD1. The source of this sequence is a girl between 5 and 17 years old with multiple sclerosis. The CDR3 here is CAISEFPTGQRIPEQFF. The CDR3 DNA reads TGTGCCATCAGTGAGTTCCCTACGGGACAGAGGATCCCCGAGCAGTTCTTC.